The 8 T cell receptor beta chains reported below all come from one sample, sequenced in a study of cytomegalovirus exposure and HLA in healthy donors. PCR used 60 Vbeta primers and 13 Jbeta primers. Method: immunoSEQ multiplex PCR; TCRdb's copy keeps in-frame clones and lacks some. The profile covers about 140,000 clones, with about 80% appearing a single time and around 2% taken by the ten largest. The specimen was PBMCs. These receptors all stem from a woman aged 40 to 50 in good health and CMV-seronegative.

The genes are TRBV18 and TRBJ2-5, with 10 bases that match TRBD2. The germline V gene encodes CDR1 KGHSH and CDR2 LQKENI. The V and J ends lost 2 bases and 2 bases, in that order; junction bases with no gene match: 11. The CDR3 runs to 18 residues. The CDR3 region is CASSPGFLAGAAQETQYF. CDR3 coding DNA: TGTGCCAGCTCACCAGGGTTCCTAGCGGGAGCAGCTCAAGAGACCCAGTACTTC.

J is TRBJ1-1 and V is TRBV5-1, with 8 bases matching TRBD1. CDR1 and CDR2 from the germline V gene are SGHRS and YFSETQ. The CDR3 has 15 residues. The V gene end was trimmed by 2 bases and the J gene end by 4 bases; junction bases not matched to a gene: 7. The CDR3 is CASSLQGVIGTEAFF. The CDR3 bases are TGCGCCAGCAGCTTACAGGGGGTGATTGGCACTGAAGCTTTCTTT.

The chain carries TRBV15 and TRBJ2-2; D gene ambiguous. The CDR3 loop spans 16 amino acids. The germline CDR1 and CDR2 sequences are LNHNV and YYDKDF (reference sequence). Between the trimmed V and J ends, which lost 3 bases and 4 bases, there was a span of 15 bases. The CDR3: CATSSAIGTTTGELFF. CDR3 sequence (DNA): TGTGCCACCAGCAGTGCCATTGGCACCACCACCGGGGAGCTGTTTTTT.

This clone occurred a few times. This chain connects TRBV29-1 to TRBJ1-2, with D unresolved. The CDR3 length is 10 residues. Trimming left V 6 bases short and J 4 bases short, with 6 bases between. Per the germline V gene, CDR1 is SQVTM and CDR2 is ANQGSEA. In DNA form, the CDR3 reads TGCAGCGTCAAATTCTATGGCTACACCTTC. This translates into CSVKFYGYTF.

Here the CDR3 reads CASSSGGYEQYF. As DNA, the CDR3 is TGTGCCAGCAGTTCGGGAGGATACGAGCAGTACTTC. The chain uses TRBV27 and TRBJ2-7, with TRBD2 matching over 7 bases. Germline-derived CDR1 and CDR2 are MNHEY and SMNVEV (reference sequence). The J segment lost 4 bases and the V segment lost 4 bases, leaving 1 base of the junction unmatched. The CDR3 consists of 12 residues.

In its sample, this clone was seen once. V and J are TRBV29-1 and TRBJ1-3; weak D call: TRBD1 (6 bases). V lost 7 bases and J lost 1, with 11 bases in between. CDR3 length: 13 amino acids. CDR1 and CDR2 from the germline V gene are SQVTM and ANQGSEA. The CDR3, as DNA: TGCAGCGGTCAACAGGGATCTGGAAACACCATATATTTT. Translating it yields CSGQQGSGNTIYF.

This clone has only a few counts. CDR3 region: CASSQEQGSTEAFF. Here the CDR3 DNA reads TGCGCCAGCAGCCAAGAACAGGGGAGTACTGAAGCTTTCTTT. V usage is TRBV4-3 and J usage is TRBJ1-1; 7 bases fit TRBD1. V was pared by 0 bases and J by 5 bases, with 3 bases of the junction left unmatched. The germline V gene encodes CDR1 LGHNA and CDR2 YSLEER. CDR3 length equals 14 residues.

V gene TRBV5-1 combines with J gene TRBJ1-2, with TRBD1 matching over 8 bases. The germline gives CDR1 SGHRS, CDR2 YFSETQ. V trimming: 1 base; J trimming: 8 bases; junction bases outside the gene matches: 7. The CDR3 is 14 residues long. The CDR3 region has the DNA TGCGCCAGCAGCTTGCCGGACAGGGCTAACGGCTACACCTTC. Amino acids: CASSLPDRANGYTF.